This T cell receptor beta chain was identified in a study of T-cell memory formation after mild COVID-19. Trimming cost V 3 bases and J 5 bases, with 16 bases left between them. The CDR3 loop spans 14 amino acids. Looked up from germline, CDR1 is SQVTM and CDR2 is ANQGSEA. It was 5'RACE with constant-segment primers that produced the TCR alpha and TCR beta cDNA libraries, which carried sample barcodes and UMIs. TCRdb re-analysed the 5' RACE reads in MiXCR, keeping a single row per CDR3 protein. The data show about 340,000 distinct CDR3 sequences, approximately 12% seen once. The sequence derives from a young man who had mild COVID-19 (a few samples of this study predate the infection). Cell type and time point are not known. The sample comprised PBMCs or a T cell subset sorted from them (not recorded which). The J gene is TRBJ2-5, the V gene TRBV29-1; TRBD1 or TRBD2 may be the D gene (5 bases each). The CDR3 is CSVEDGDPRETQYF. CDR3 nucleotides: TGCAGCGTTGAGGATGGGGACCCTCGGGAGACCCAGTACTTC.